These 20 T cell receptor beta chains were sequenced from one sample in a study of blood T cell repertoires in COVID-19. Clones were sequenced by immunoSEQ multiplex PCR, and TCRdb holds only the in-frame ones, with some missing. In the table there are 200,000 to 250,000 clones, about 85% of which are singletons. Sequencing used peripheral blood. These receptor sequences come from a man aged 30 to 45 with active or convalescent COVID-19.

The chain has TRBV19 and TRBJ2-4, with 8 nucleotides matching TRBD2. This CDR3 is built from 14 residues. In germline, CDR1 is LNHDA, CDR2 SQIVND (reference sequence). V was clipped by 5 bases and J by 5 bases; unmatched bases: 5. The CDR3 DNA reads TGTGCCAGTAGTTGGGCGGGGGGTGAAAACATTCAGTACTTC. Its protein product is CASSWAGGENIQYF. Full variable domain (outside the CDR3, taken from reference TRBV19 and TRBJ2-4): DGGITQSPKYLFRKEGQNVTLSCEQNLNHDAMYWYRQDPGQGLRLIYYSQIVNDFQKGDIAEGYSVSREKKESFPLTVTSAQKNPTAFYLCASSWAGGENIQYFGAGTRLSVL.

This sequence joins TRBV10-2 and TRBJ2-5; 7 bases match TRBD2. Trimming took 5 bases from V and 4 from J; bases not matched to a gene: 1. Germline CDR1 WSHSY, CDR2 SAAADI. The CDR3 covers 12 residues. Written as DNA, the CDR3 is TGCGCCAGCAGTAGGACTAGAGAGACCCAGTACTTC. Translated, it gives CASSRTRETQYF.

This clone was detected once. The V and J genes are TRBV28 and TRBJ2-2; TRBD2 aligns across 7 bases. The CDR3 sequence is 18 residues long. J lost 1 base, V lost 3 bases, and 11 bases had no gene match. Germline CDR1 reads MDHEN; CDR2 reads SYDVKM. The CDR3 DNA sequence: TGTGCCAGCAGTTTGAGGGCCGGGCTAGCGGAGAACACCGGGGAGCTGTTTTTT. Amino acid sequence: CASSLRAGLAENTGELFF.

This rearrangement joins TRBV18 to TRBJ2-1; perhaps TRBD1 as D (5 bases). This CDR3 region has 15 residues. The V end lost 0 bases, the J end lost 4 bases, and 10 bases lay between the germline ends. The germline gives CDR1 KGHSH, CDR2 LQKENI. CDR3 loop: CASSPPQGGYNEQFF. The CDR3 DNA sequence: TGTGCCAGCTCACCACCGCAGGGTGGATACAATGAGCAGTTCTTC.

The V call is TRBV30, the J call TRBJ2-7; 7 bases align to TRBD2. Losses at the gene ends were 3 bases for V and 3 bases for J; bases not matched to a gene: 8. Germline V gene sequence: CDR1 GTSNPN, CDR2 SVGIG (reference sequence). This CDR3 comprises 14 residues. The CDR3, as DNA: TGTGCCTGGAGCCTAGGAAGCGGGGACTACGAGCAGTACTTC. It encodes CAWSLGSGDYEQYF.

For this clone: Distinct nucleotide sequences in the sample also encode this CDR3. The V gene is TRBV18, the J gene TRBJ2-5; D is unclear. This CDR3 comprises 13 residues. V lost 3 bases, J lost 2 bases, and 7 bases lay in between. CDR1 is KGHSH, CDR2 LQKENI, per germline. The CDR3 here is CASSPNRQETQYF. The CDR3 DNA sequence: TGTGCCAGCTCACCTAACAGACAAGAGACCCAGTACTTC. The complete variable domain, with remaining parts taken from reference TRBV18 and TRBJ2-5, reads NAGVMQNPRHLVRRRGQEARLRCSPMKGHSHVYWYRQLPEEGLKFMVYLQKENIIDESGMPKERFSAEFPKEGPSILRIQQVVRGDSAAYFCASSPNRQETQYFGPGTRLLVL.

The chain combines TRBV19 with TRBJ2-3; 7 bases are a match to TRBD2. CDR1 is LNHDA and CDR2 is SQIVND in the germline V gene (reference sequence). V dropped 7 bases and J dropped 3; count of bases not matched to a gene: 10. This CDR3 comprises 15 residues. In DNA form, the CDR3 reads TGTGCCAGTACCCCTTTTGGGCGGGGGACAGATACGCAGTATTTT. This sequence encodes CASTPFGRGTDTQYF.

The chain employs TRBV29-1 and TRBJ1-3, with D maybe TRBD1 (6 bases). Trimming took 6 bases from V and 0 from J, leaving 9 bases between them. CDR1 and CDR2 (germline): SQVTM, ANQGSEA. CDR3 length: 13 residues. The CDR3 DNA reads TGCAGCGTGGGACATAGCTCTGGAAACACCATATATTTT. Protein: CSVGHSSGNTIYF.

The J gene is TRBJ2-7, the V gene TRBV4-1, with D possibly matching TRBD2 (5 bases). Between the trimmed V and J ends, which lost 8 bases and 7 bases, there was a span of 18 bases. Germline V gene lookup returns CDR1 MGHRA and CDR2 YSYEKL. The CDR3 runs 13 residues. This CDR3 reads CASGTDSTKEQYF. The CDR3 bases are TGCGCCAGCGGCACGGACTCGACCAAAGAGCAGTACTTC.

This chain connects TRBV20-1 to TRBJ1-2; a weak D match, TRBD1 (6 bases). This CDR3 is 11 amino acids long. V dropped 6 bases and J dropped 4 bases, with 9 bases sitting between them. Germline CDR1 DFQATT, CDR2 SNEGSKA (reference sequence). The CDR3 is CSAKTGYGYTF. The DNA of the CDR3 is TGCAGTGCAAAGACAGGCTATGGCTACACCTTC.

CDR3 in DNA: TGTGCCAGCTCACGCGACACCGGGGAGCTGTTTTTT. This codes for CASSRDTGELFF. The chain recombines TRBV18 with TRBJ2-2, with D unresolved. The CDR3 is made up of 12 amino acids. Per germline, CDR1 KGHSH and CDR2 LQKENI. The ends were cut back, 4 bases at V and 3 bases at J, with 3 bases in the middle.

The V and J genes are TRBV5-1 and TRBJ2-7, with TRBD1 identical over 7 bases. The CDR3 spans 11 residues. Germline CDR1 reads SGHRS; CDR2 reads YFSETQ. V dropped 4 bases and J dropped 6; count of bases not matched to a gene: 1. Here the CDR3 DNA reads TGCGCCAGCAGCCAGGGGGTCGAGCAGTACTTC. Translation gives CASSQGVEQYF.

This chain joins TRBV4-3 and TRBJ2-7, with 9 bases aligning to TRBD2. This CDR3 region has 16 residues. Germline V gene lookup returns CDR1 LGHNA and CDR2 YSLEER. V shed 0 bases, J shed 2 bases, and the junction held 5 bases outside the gene matches. The CDR3 nucleotides are TGCGCCAGCAGCCAAGACGTAGCGGGGGTCCCCTACGAGCAGTACTTC. Translated: CASSQDVAGVPYEQYF.

CDR3 amino acids: CASSQETGGRTGELFF. The CDR3 nucleotides are TGCGCCAGCAGCCAAGAAACGGGGGGGCGGACCGGGGAGCTGTTTTTT. The chain has TRBV4-3 and TRBJ2-2; 8 bases align to TRBD2. The V segment lost 0 bases and the J segment 5 bases; nucleotides outside the gene matches: 5. The CDR3 is 16 amino acids. Germline CDR1 is LGHNA and CDR2 is YSLEER.

V usage is TRBV19 and J usage is TRBJ1-5, with TRBD1 as a possible D gene (5 bases). Germline CDR1 is LNHDA and CDR2 is SQIVND (reference sequence). CDR3 length: 16 residues. V was clipped by 3 bases and J by 0 bases, with 12 bases between them. CDR3 sequence: CASSIWGGSSNQPQHF. The CDR3 nucleotides are TGTGCCAGTAGTATCTGGGGGGGTTCTAGCAATCAGCCCCAGCATTTT.

The rearrangement uses TRBV29-1 and TRBJ2-7; 7 nucleotides match TRBD1. Germline V gene data show CDR1 as SQVTM and CDR2 as ANQGSEA. The CDR3 length is 14 residues. The V gene end was trimmed by 3 bases and the J gene end by 2 bases; junction bases not matched to a gene: 7. The DNA for the CDR3 is TGCAGCGTTGACTCCCGGGACAGACCCTACGAGCAGTACTTC. The encoded protein is CSVDSRDRPYEQYF.

The rearrangement uses TRBV4-2 and TRBJ2-5; TRBD1 agrees at 9 bases. Germline CDR1 reads LGHNA; CDR2 reads YNFKEQ. The CDR3 covers 16 residues. Trimming at V came to 2 bases and at J to 5 bases, leaving 9 bases not matched to a gene. CDR3 region: CASSQPITGGAETQYF. Written as DNA, the CDR3 is TGTGCCAGCAGCCAACCTATAACAGGGGGCGCGGAGACCCAGTACTTC.

The gene calls are TRBV19 and TRBJ1-1; 7 nucleotides align to TRBD1. Trimming cost V 6 bases and J 3 bases; bases outside gene matches: 7. The V gene's germline CDR1 is LNHDA and CDR2 SQIVND (reference sequence). The CDR3 is 14 amino acids. CDR3 protein: CASSTRTGDTEAFF. The CDR3 DNA is TGTGCCAGTAGCACCCGAACAGGGGACACTGAAGCTTTCTTT.

This clone has a handful of counts. The chain recombines TRBV29-1 with TRBJ2-7; TRBD2 aligns across 7 bases. J lost 0 bases, V lost 5 bases, and 10 bases had no gene match. CDR3 length: 15 amino acids. CDR1 and CDR2 from the germline V gene are SQVTM and ANQGSEA. For the CDR3, the DNA is TGCAGCGTTTTGAAATTGCGGGGGACCTCCTACGAGCAGTACTTC. Its translation is CSVLKLRGTSYEQYF.

The chain uses TRBV19 and TRBJ1-5, with a tentative D call TRBD1 (6 bases). V shed 3 bases and J shed 0 bases, with 9 bases lying between them. CDR1 LNHDA and CDR2 SQIVND come from the germline V gene (reference sequence). This CDR3 has 15 residues. CDR3 sequence: CASSIRQASNQPQHF. The CDR3 nucleotides are TGTGCCAGTAGTATTAGACAGGCTAGCAATCAGCCCCAGCATTTT. Variable domain in full (rest from reference TRBV19 and TRBJ1-5): DGGITQSPKYLFRKEGQNVTLSCEQNLNHDAMYWYRQDPGQGLRLIYYSQIVNDFQKGDIAEGYSVSREKKESFPLTVTSAQKNPTAFYLCASSIRQASNQPQHFGDGTRLSIL.